Given below is one T cell receptor beta chain in context. V lost 6 bases, J lost 5 bases, and 2 bases stayed unmatched. CDR1 is SQVTM and CDR2 is ANQGSEA in the germline V gene. The CDR3 covers 13 residues. The sample is drawn from a study of OX40 agonist ivuxolimab in advanced cancers. Patients were ineligible given autoimmune disease history or systemic immunosuppression. Method: immunoSEQ multiplex PCR; TCRdb's copy keeps in-frame clones and lacks some. The sample lists 60,000 to 70,000 clones, 75% to 90% seen once, with roughly 1.2% in the top ten. This TCR derives from an adult with an advanced solid tumor such as melanoma, head and neck, liver or kidney cancer. The chain joins TRBV29-1 to TRBJ2-7; 15 nucleotides align to TRBD2. Sample: CD4+ or CD8+ T cells sorted from blood, taken in a trial of the OX40 agonist ivuxolimab. This CDR3 reads CSVGTSGRNEQYF. The CDR3 bases are TGCAGCGTCGGGACTAGCGGGAGGAACGAGCAGTACTTC.